This T cell receptor (beta chain) came from a study of patients and donors after allogeneic stem cell transplantation. This clonotype showed up just a few times. V trimming: 0 bases; J trimming: 5 bases; junction bases outside the gene matches: 3. The germline CDR1 and CDR2 sequences are SGHRS and YFSETQ. This CDR3 is built from 15 residues. TCRdb redid the calling of the RT-PCR reads with MiXCR, one entry per CDR3 protein. The sample has about 410,000 distinct CDR3 sequences; 16% are singletons. The specimen sequenced was blood, either unsorted or a sorted T cell fraction (not recorded which). The V gene is TRBV5-1, the J gene TRBJ1-1, with TRBD1 matching over 11 bases. This TCR was sampled from a human donor who was either an allogeneic HSCT recipient or a stem cell or donor lymphocyte infusion donor (not recorded which). It is not recorded whose cells these are; they may come from a transplant donor. CDR3 sequence: CASSLAGQGATEAFF. CDR3 sequence (DNA): TGCGCCAGCAGCTTGGCCGGACAGGGGGCAACTGAAGCTTTCTTT.